The following is a T cell receptor (beta chain) sequence with its context. Its antigen is still unknown. TCRdb re-called the reads with MiXCR, one entry per CDR3 protein. Here the sample spans 100,000 to 120,000 distinct CDR3 sequences, 30% to 35% being singletons. The sample belongs to a study of T cell repertoires in cytomegalovirus infection. The germline V gene encodes CDR1 MDHEN and CDR2 SYDVKM. Trimming took 6 bases from V and 0 from J; bases not matched to a gene: 10. The CDR3 runs 17 residues. The V call is TRBV28, the J call TRBJ2-5; 10 bases match TRBD1. This material consisted of CD8+ T cells from cultured PBMCs, taken from culture after CMV antigen stimulation. This TCR was recovered from a human donor in good health (CMV status not recorded). Some clones in this sample may be carry-over from other donors' samples. CDR3 in amino acids: CASSDVGTGVYQETQYF. CDR3 sequence (DNA): TGTGCCAGCAGCGATGTCGGGACAGGGGTGTACCAAGAGACCCAGTACTTC.